These T cell receptor beta chains were read from a single sample in a study of T cells in Graves' hyperthyroidism and ophthalmopathy. Using its own MiXCR run on the multiplex PCR reads, TCRdb lists one record per CDR3 protein. The sample has around 690,000 distinct CDR3 sequences, roughly 17% seen once. Sequenced sample: blood. The origin of the receptors is a man in his fifties with Graves' hyperthyroidism. Both conserved end residues are part of each CDR3. Fields, in order: V gene, D gene, clone size, CDR3 length, J gene, CDR3 protein, CDR3 DNA. The D gene is left open where the match is weak. The size entry is marked missing in some rows and otherwise reads once, few, many or a size class.

TRBV2	.	few	14	TRBJ1-5	CASSEWGVSQPQHF	TGTGCCAGCAGTGAATGGGGGGTAAGTCAGCCCCAGCATTTT
TRBV30	.	.	13	TRBJ2-7	CAWKQGFLYEQYF	TGTGCCTGGAAACAAGGCTTCCTCTACGAGCAGTACTTC
TRBV12-3/TRBV12-4	.	many	15	TRBJ1-5	CASTRTANFGQPQHF	TGTGCCAGCACCCGGACCGCGAATTTCGGTCAGCCCCAGCATTTT
TRBV18	.	few	14	TRBJ1-2	CASSPLDSGKGYTF	TGTGCCAGCTCACCCCTTGATTCGGGGAAGGGCTACACCTTC
TRBV19	TRBD1	.	17	TRBJ1-2	CASSTSIAGTGIDGYTF	TGTGCCAGTAGTACTTCCATTGCCGGGACAGGGATAGATGGCTACACCTTC
TRBV29-1	.	.	14	TRBJ1-6	CSVAPGTDNSPLHF	TGCAGCGTAGCCCCCGGGACGGATAATTCACCCCTCCACTTT
TRBV29-1	.	.	12	TRBJ2-3	CSVVLAPDTQYF	TGCAGCGTTGTCCTAGCTCCAGATACGCAGTATTTT
TRBV27	TRBD2	many	14	TRBJ2-1	CASSFGLAGGQQFF	TGTGCCAGCAGTTTTGGACTAGCGGGAGGGCAACAGTTCTTC
TRBV2	TRBD2	few	18	TRBJ2-4	CASSDDYLAGLGGNIQYF	TGTGCCAGCAGTGATGACTACTTAGCGGGCCTTGGGGGAAACATTCAGTACTTC
TRBV6-1	TRBD1	many	14	TRBJ1-2	CASRPGGIAYGYTF	TGTGCCAGCAGACCAGGGGGCATAGCCTATGGCTACACCTTC
TRBV6-1	.	few	12	TRBJ1-2	CASSPGLRGYTF	TGTGCCAGCAGTCCGGGACTGCGCGGCTACACCTTC
TRBV28	TRBD1	.	14	TRBJ2-7	CASSTRDRGHEQCF	TGTGCCAGCAGTACCCGGGACAGGGGTCACGAGCAGTGCTTC
TRBV29-1	.	many	14	TRBJ2-1	CSVGGTNSYNEQFF	TGCAGCGTTGGCGGGACAAACTCCTACAATGAGCAGTTCTTC
TRBV28	TRBD1	many	17	TRBJ2-1	CASRGPLGTGGVDEQFF	TGTGCCAGCAGAGGGCCTCTCGGGACAGGGGGTGTCGATGAGCAGTTCTTC
TRBV5-1	TRBD1	few	16	TRBJ2-2	CASSLADREDVGELFF	TGCGCCAGCAGCCTCGCGGACAGGGAAGACGTCGGGGAGCTGTTTTTT